This T cell receptor (beta chain) was profiled in a study of CD8 T cells in Susac syndrome. Study-level points and caveats: Clonal expansion was missing from Susac syndrome CD4+ T cell repertoires.

As regards this clonotype: Its antigen remains unknown.

Random hexamers were used to reverse transcribe the RNA input (about 0.5 to 1 ug). Each CDR3 protein gets one entry after TCRdb re-called the immunoSEQ multiplex PCR reads with MiXCR. The sample records some 180,000 distinct CDR3 sequences, about 93% being singletons. V was clipped by 5 bases and J by 3 bases; unmatched bases: 6. Germline loops: CDR1 MDHEN, CDR2 SYDVKM. This CDR3 has 16 amino acids. The rearrangement links TRBV28 to TRBJ2-3; 12 bases align to TRBD2. The sequencing sample was made of CD4+ T cells from PBMCs. The sequence came from a human donor with Susac syndrome. The chain's CDR3 is CASSVLAGGATDTQYF. The DNA of the CDR3 is TGTGCCAGCAGTGTACTAGCGGGAGGCGCGACAGATACGCAGTATTTT.